Presented here are 10 T cell receptor beta chains from one specimen sequenced in a study of Graves' ophthalmopathy and Graves' hyperthyroidism. Amplification of the TCR beta CDR3 regions used RNA transcripts (as template). First-round RT-PCR employed HTBI primers, with a second-round multiplex PCR after it. A single record per CDR3 protein comes from TCRdb applying MiXCR to the multiplex PCR reads. The table includes about 550,000 distinct CDR3 sequences, less than 40% detected once. What was sequenced was peripheral blood or thyroid tissue (not recorded which). These receptors all stem from an adult man with Graves' hyperthyroidism.

This clonotype came up many times. V usage is TRBV24-1 and J usage is TRBJ1-1, with 9 nucleotides matching TRBD1. The CDR3 spans 15 residues. In germline, CDR1 is KGHDR, CDR2 SFDVKD. V was clipped by 4 bases and J by 5 bases; unmatched bases: 7. The CDR3 region is CATSEGTGRGTEAFF. The CDR3 region has the DNA TGTGCCACCAGTGAGGGGACAGGGAGGGGAACTGAAGCTTTCTTT.

This clonotype was found many times. This sequence joins TRBV5-1 and TRBJ1-2; the D gene is possibly TRBD1 (5 bases). CDR3 size: 15 residues. CDR1 is SGHRS, CDR2 YFSETQ, per germline. V shed 0 bases and J shed 4 bases, with 13 bases lying between them. CDR3 in amino acids: CASSLDPGAGYGYTF. The CDR3 nucleotides read TGCGCCAGCAGCTTGGATCCTGGGGCGGGCTATGGCTACACCTTC. The full variable domain, its missing parts supplied by reference TRBV5-1 and TRBJ1-2, is KAGVTQTPRYLIKTRGQQVTLSCSPISGHRSVSWYQQTPGQGLQFLFEYFSETQRNKGNFPGRFSGRQFSNSRSEMNVSTLELGDSALYLCASSLDPGAGYGYTFGSGTRLTVV.

This clonotype was found many times. The rearrangement uses TRBV19 and TRBJ1-2; D not resolved. V was trimmed by 6 bases and J by 5 bases, leaving 13 bases between them. Germline assignment: CDR1 LNHDA and CDR2 SQIVND (reference sequence). The CDR3 totals 13 residues. CDR3 sequence reads: CASREGPGYGYTF. The CDR3 DNA is TGTGCCAGTAGAGAAGGCCCGGGATATGGCTACACCTTC.

This clonotype was counted at least ten times. This chain joins TRBV20-1 and TRBJ2-5; weak D call: TRBD1 (5 bases). From germline, CDR1 is DFQATT and CDR2 SNEGSKA (reference sequence). The V and J ends lost 6 bases and 0 bases respectively, with 11 bases between them. The CDR3 sequence is 13 residues long. The CDR3 bases are TGCAGTGCCCCGGACACGTACCAAGAGACCCAGTACTTC. Protein sequence: CSAPDTYQETQYF.

The chain has TRBV10-3 and TRBJ2-7, with 10 bases fitting TRBD2. The last part of the DNA fits TRBJ2-1 better; the J call may be wrong. The V gene's germline CDR1 is ENHRY and CDR2 SYGVKD. CDR3 length equals 16 residues. CDR3 DNA sequence: TGTGCCATCAGTCCCTTAGCGGGAGGCACTTACAATGAGCAGTTCTTC. Translation gives CAISPLAGGTYNEQFF.

This clonotype was counted ten times or more. V is TRBV6-5 and J is TRBJ2-5; D might be TRBD1 (6 bases). V was cut by 0 bases and J by 5 bases, with 13 bases left in between. CDR3 length equals 15 residues. The germline gives CDR1 MNHEY, CDR2 SVGAGI. This CDR3 is CASSYSRTGFETQYF. The CDR3 DNA follows: TGTGCCAGCAGTTACTCGCGTACAGGGTTTGAGACCCAGTACTTC.

This clonotype was recorded many times. The chain carries TRBV9 and TRBJ1-4, with 9 bases identical to TRBD1. Germline V gene lookup returns CDR1 SGDLS and CDR2 YYNGEE. V lost 3 bases to trimming and J lost 5 bases; unmatched junction nucleotides: 8. The CDR3 totals 16 residues. This CDR3 reads CASSAGQGRINEKLFF. The CDR3 DNA reads TGTGCCAGCAGCGCGGGACAGGGTCGGATCAATGAAAAACTGTTTTTT.

This clonotype occurred many times. The CDR3 coding sequence is TGCAGCGTTGTTGTCGGACACTCTGGGGCCAACGTCCTGACTTTC. Translated: CSVVVGHSGANVLTF. J is TRBJ2-6 and V is TRBV29-1; TRBD1 is a possible D gene (5 bases). The CDR3 is 15 residues long. Germline-derived CDR1 and CDR2 are SQVTM and ANQGSEA. The ends were cut back, 4 bases at V and 0 bases at J, with 10 bases in the middle.

This clonotype was observed a single time. This sequence joins TRBV5-4 and TRBJ1-5; 11 bases are a match to TRBD1. The CDR3 spans 14 residues. The germline V gene has CDR1 SGHNT and CDR2 YYREEE (reference sequence). The V segment lost 1 base and the J segment 14 bases; nucleotides outside the gene matches: 8. CDR3 protein: CASSLSGQGAHEHF. DNA for the CDR3: TGTGCCAGCAGCTTGTCCGGACAGGGGGCGCACGAGCATTTT.

This rearrangement joins TRBV24-1 to TRBJ1-4; D perhaps matches TRBD1 (5 bases). There are 14 residues in the CDR3. V gave up 9 bases and J gave up 10 bases, with 20 bases separating them. Germline values: CDR1 KGHDR, CDR2 SFDVKD. The CDR3 spells CATSRSGPSGKLFF. Here the CDR3 DNA reads TGTGCCACCTCTCGCTCGGGACCTAGCGGAAAACTGTTTTTT.